The 2 T cell receptor beta chains listed next were all sequenced from one sample in a study of technical replicates of blood from a handful of donors. Method: immunoSEQ multiplex PCR; TCRdb's copy keeps in-frame clones and lacks some. The data hold 10,000 to 12,000 clones, with roughly 94% observed a single time. The sample consisted of PBMCs. The receptors derive from a human donor in good health.

J is TRBJ2-7 and V is TRBV27; 11 nucleotides line up with TRBD2. V was pared by 5 bases and J by 3 bases, with 6 bases of the junction left unmatched. In germline, CDR1 is MNHEY, CDR2 SMNVEV (reference sequence). The CDR3 consists of 15 residues. This chain's CDR3 is CASSSPGTSGYEQYF. The CDR3 DNA is TGTGCCAGCAGTAGTCCCGGGACTAGCGGCTACGAGCAGTACTTC.

The V and J genes are TRBV27 and TRBJ2-5; 9 bases are a match to TRBD1. Per the germline V gene, CDR1 is MNHEY and CDR2 is SMNVEV (reference sequence). This CDR3 has 13 residues. Trimming at V came to 5 bases and at J to 4 bases, leaving 2 bases not matched to a gene. The CDR3 loop is CASSLGQGETQYF. CDR3 sequence (DNA): TGTGCCAGCAGTCTGGGACAGGGAGAGACCCAGTACTTC.